Listed below are T cell receptor beta chains from one sample, sequenced in a study of blood T cell repertoires in COVID-19. Using immunoSEQ multiplex PCR, the repertoire was profiled, and TCRdb retains in-frame clones only, with some absent. The sample holds 300,000 or so clones, 70% to 90% seen once. Sequencing was performed on PBMCs or T cells enriched from blood (not recorded which). The receptors derive from a woman between 18 and 30 years old who had recovered from COVID-19. CDR3s include the opening cysteine and the closing phenylalanine or tryptophan. Each record gives: CDR3 DNA, CDR3 protein, clone size, J gene, D gene, V gene. A D gene is named only where the DNA matches it firmly. Clone size is stated in some rows and not others, as once, few, many or a class when expanded.

cdr3_nt: TGTGCCAGCAGTCCCCTTTCCACCTGGGACAGGGGGTATGAGACAGATACGCAGTATTTT
cdr3_aa: CASSPLSTWDRGYETDTQYF
clone_size: .
j_call: TRBJ2-3
d_call: TRBD1
v_call: TRBV27

cdr3_nt: TGCGCCAGCAGTCCTTCCGCGCAGGCGGGGCAGTACTTC
cdr3_aa: CASSPSAQAGQYF
clone_size: few
j_call: TRBJ2-7
d_call: .
v_call: TRBV10-1

cdr3_nt: TGTGCCAGCGCGGGGTATAGTAAGAGCACAGATACGCAGTATTTT
cdr3_aa: CASAGYSKSTDTQYF
clone_size: .
j_call: TRBJ2-3
d_call: .
v_call: TRBV6-5

cdr3_nt: TGTGCCAGCAGTCTACAGGTTGCAACTAATGAAAAACTGTTTTTT
cdr3_aa: CASSLQVATNEKLFF
clone_size: .
j_call: TRBJ1-4
d_call: .
v_call: TRBV6-5

cdr3_nt: TGCGCCAGCAGGCGGGAAGGAGGGAATACTAATGAAAAACTGTTTTTT
cdr3_aa: CASRREGGNTNEKLFF
clone_size: .
j_call: TRBJ1-4
d_call: .
v_call: TRBV5-1

cdr3_nt: TGTGCCACCAGTGACCAGGGTGGGTTCAATCAGCCCCAGCATTTT
cdr3_aa: CATSDQGGFNQPQHF
clone_size: .
j_call: TRBJ1-5
d_call: .
v_call: TRBV24-1

cdr3_nt: TGTGCCAGCAGCCAACGCGGCCCTTACAATGAGCAGTTCTTC
cdr3_aa: CASSQRGPYNEQFF
clone_size: .
j_call: TRBJ2-1
d_call: .
v_call: TRBV4-2

cdr3_nt: TGCGCCAGCAGTCAACTAGAAGACACCGGGGAGCTGTTTTTT
cdr3_aa: CASSQLEDTGELFF
clone_size: .
j_call: TRBJ2-2
d_call: .
v_call: TRBV5-1

cdr3_nt: TGCGCCAGCAGCTCTGGGACAATAACTAATGAAAAACTGTTTTTT
cdr3_aa: CASSSGTITNEKLFF
clone_size: .
j_call: TRBJ1-4
d_call: .
v_call: TRBV5-1

cdr3_nt: TGTGCCAGCAGCGTCGGGACAACAACTAATGAAAAACTGTTTTTT
cdr3_aa: CASSVGTTTNEKLFF
clone_size: once
j_call: TRBJ1-4
d_call: .
v_call: TRBV9

cdr3_nt: TGTGCCAGCAGCCCCAGGACTATTAGTGGGGAGACCCAGTACTTC
cdr3_aa: CASSPRTISGETQYF
clone_size: .
j_call: TRBJ2-5
d_call: .
v_call: TRBV11-2

cdr3_nt: TGCGCCAGCAGCCAAGAGGGGGCTGTTAACTATGGCTACACCTTC
cdr3_aa: CASSQEGAVNYGYTF
clone_size: .
j_call: TRBJ1-2
d_call: .
v_call: TRBV4-1

cdr3_nt: TGTGCCAGCAGTTCGGAGACTGAAGCTTTCTTT
cdr3_aa: CASSSETEAFF
clone_size: .
j_call: TRBJ1-1
d_call: .
v_call: TRBV6-5

cdr3_nt: TGTGCCAGTAAATTACTAGCGGAAAACATTCAGTACTTC
cdr3_aa: CASKLLAENIQYF
clone_size: .
j_call: TRBJ2-4
d_call: TRBD2
v_call: TRBV19

cdr3_nt: TGTGCCAGCAGTTACTCCGCGTCAGGGACTAATGAAAAACTGTTTTTT
cdr3_aa: CASSYSASGTNEKLFF
clone_size: .
j_call: TRBJ1-4
d_call: .
v_call: TRBV13

cdr3_nt: TGTGCCAGCAGCTTGACAGGGAACACTGAAGCTTTCTTT
cdr3_aa: CASSLTGNTEAFF
clone_size: .
j_call: TRBJ1-1
d_call: .
v_call: TRBV7-9

cdr3_nt: TGCGCCAGCAGTCAATCAATCTTCGTCCGGGGGGTCACCTACGAGCAGTACTTC
cdr3_aa: CASSQSIFVRGVTYEQYF
clone_size: .
j_call: TRBJ2-7
d_call: TRBD2
v_call: TRBV23-1

cdr3_nt: TGTGCCAGCAGCAGCGTCAGGGGAAAAAGAGGTGGCTACACCTTC
cdr3_aa: CASSSVRGKRGGYTF
clone_size: .
j_call: TRBJ1-2
d_call: .
v_call: TRBV27

cdr3_nt: TGCGCCAGCAGCCAGGGACAGATGGGCCGGCCCTATAATTCACCCCTCCACTTT
cdr3_aa: CASSQGQMGRPYNSPLHF
clone_size: once
j_call: TRBJ1-6
d_call: TRBD1
v_call: TRBV5-1

cdr3_nt: TGTGCCAGCAGAGGGGCTGGAAACACCATATATTTT
cdr3_aa: CASRGAGNTIYF
clone_size: few
j_call: TRBJ1-3
d_call: .
v_call: TRBV9

cdr3_nt: TGTGCCAGCGGACTAGCGGGAGTTGTAAGTGAGCAGTTCTTC
cdr3_aa: CASGLAGVVSEQFF
clone_size: .
j_call: TRBJ2-1
d_call: TRBD2
v_call: TRBV2

cdr3_nt: TGCGCCAGCAGCCAGCTTAGCCTTAGACAGGGGCTGAAGCAAGAGACCCAGTACTTC
cdr3_aa: CASSQLSLRQGLKQETQYF
clone_size: .
j_call: TRBJ2-5
d_call: TRBD1
v_call: TRBV4-1

cdr3_nt: TGTGCCAGCAGTCCCCGACAGGGGAAAGCTTTCTTT
cdr3_aa: CASSPRQGKAFF
clone_size: few
j_call: TRBJ1-1
d_call: TRBD1
v_call: TRBV27

cdr3_nt: TGCGCCAGCAGTCAAAGCTCAGGGGGCGCGAACACCGGGGAGCTGTTTTTT
cdr3_aa: CASSQSSGGANTGELFF
clone_size: .
j_call: TRBJ2-2
d_call: TRBD1
v_call: TRBV23-1